The rows below give T cell receptor beta chains drawn from one sample of a study of radiation and T cells in renal cell carcinoma. The data were produced by immunoSEQ multiplex PCR, yet TCRdb's version contains in-frame clones alone and is incomplete. The table shows around 160,000 clones, with about 85% occurring only once. Specimen: blood, collected from a patient whose treatment included radiotherapy and nephrectomy. These receptors all come from a woman in her seventies with renal cell carcinoma. The CDR3 runs from the conserved cysteine through the conserved F or W. A D gene is named only where the DNA matches it firmly. Size tells how often a clone was seen (once, few, many) or the class of an expanded clone, and some rows leave it out.

abundance	j_gene	v_gene	d_gene	CDR3nt	CDR3aa
.	TRBJ2-3	TRBV10-2	.	TGCGCCAGCAGTGAGTTGGGTCAGAGAAGGGATACGCAGTATTTT	CASSELGQRRDTQYF
.	TRBJ2-3	TRBV28	.	TGTGCCAGCAGTCCCCGAGGGTTGGGCACAGATACGCAGTATTTT	CASSPRGLGTDTQYF
.	TRBJ2-6	TRBV5-5	.	TGTGCCAGCAGCGTGAGCTCTGGGGCCAACGTCCTGACTTTC	CASSVSSGANVLTF
.	TRBJ2-3	TRBV7-2	.	TGTGCCAGCAGCTTAAGGAGCAGAGCAGATACGCAGTATTTT	CASSLRSRADTQYF
.	TRBJ1-3	TRBV5-4	TRBD1	TGTGCCAGCAGCTCTGGACAGGTCAACACCATATATTTT	CASSSGQVNTIYF
.	TRBJ2-3	TRBV30	TRBD2	TGTGCCTGGATGAGCGGGGCCATCACAGATACGCAGTATTTT	CAWMSGAITDTQYF
.	TRBJ2-7	TRBV19	.	TGTGCCAGTAGTATAGGGACGGGAGCGCAGTACTTC	CASSIGTGAQYF
once	TRBJ2-3	TRBV6-1	.	TGTGCCAGCAGTGAAGGTCGAGGAGTCAGACTTAGCACAGATACGCAGTATTTT	CASSEGRGVRLSTDTQYF
.	TRBJ2-5	TRBV7-6	TRBD2	TGTGCCAGCAGCTTAGCGACTAGCGGGGGCGGGGAGACCCAGTACTTC	CASSLATSGGGETQYF
.	TRBJ1-5	TRBV30	.	TGTGCCTGGAGTGTAGACCGCGATCAGCCCCAGCATTTT	CAWSVDRDQPQHF
.	TRBJ2-3	TRBV2	.	TGTGCCAGCACGCTGGTCGGGGGCCGTTTCACAGATACGCAGTATTTT	CASTLVGGRFTDTQYF
.	TRBJ1-1	TRBV11-3	.	TGTGCCAGCAGCCCCCAGGGGAACACTGAAGCTTTCTTT	CASSPQGNTEAFF
.	TRBJ2-1	TRBV6-5	.	TGTGCCAGCAGGATCCGGGCGCCGCCCGGTGAGCAGTTCTTC	CASRIRAPPGEQFF
.	TRBJ2-7	TRBV9	.	TGTGCCAGCAGCGTTCAGGGGAACGGAGAGCAGTACTTC	CASSVQGNGEQYF
.	TRBJ2-7	TRBV7-8	TRBD2	TGTGCCAGCAGGTTAGCTACTAGCGGGGGGGCAATACCCTACGAGCAGTACTTC	CASRLATSGGAIPYEQYF
.	TRBJ2-3	TRBV6-9	.	TGTGCCAGCATCACCTACCGGGACTCTATAACAGATACGCAGTATTTT	CASITYRDSITDTQYF
.	TRBJ2-3	TRBV2	TRBD1	TGTGCCAGCAGTGGGGGGACAGGGAATGCAGATACGCAGTATTTT	CASSGGTGNADTQYF
.	TRBJ1-1	TRBV10-3	TRBD1	TGTGCCATCAACCGGGACAGGGACACTGAAGCTTTCTTT	CAINRDRDTEAFF
.	TRBJ1-3	TRBV5-1	.	TGCGCCAGCAGGTCCGGGACATCTGGAAACACCATATATTTT	CASRSGTSGNTIYF
.	TRBJ2-5	TRBV7-3	.	TGTGCCAGCAGCCAGGGGGGCGGTAGCGGGGTCAGGGAGACCCAGTACTTC	CASSQGGGSGVRETQYF
.	TRBJ2-7	TRBV4-3	TRBD2	TGCGCCAGCAGCCCGGGACTAGGAGCCTACGAGCAGTACTTC	CASSPGLGAYEQYF
.	TRBJ2-3	TRBV19	.	TGTGCCAGTAGTGGGAGGGGGACAGATACGCAGTATTTT	CASSGRGTDTQYF
once	TRBJ2-1	TRBV9	.	TGTGCCAGCTCCTTAGGCGGGGACAGCCGTACCAATGAGCAGTTCTTC	CASSLGGDSRTNEQFF
.	TRBJ2-7	TRBV7-2	TRBD2	TGTGCCAGCAGCTTTTTGCGGGGGGGCTCCTACGAGCAGTACTTC	CASSFLRGGSYEQYF
.	TRBJ2-7	TRBV18	TRBD1	TGTGCCAGCTCACCACGACAGGGGGCCTACGAGCAGTACTTC	CASSPRQGAYEQYF
once	TRBJ1-4	TRBV5-4	.	TGTGCCAGCAGCTTGGGAGGGGTGACTAATGAAAAACTGTTTTTT	CASSLGGVTNEKLFF
once	TRBJ2-1	TRBV5-5	.	TGTGCCAGCAGCTTTGTAACCGCGGGACAGTACAATGAGCAGTTCTTC	CASSFVTAGQYNEQFF
.	TRBJ1-2	TRBV19	.	TGTGCCAGTAGTATAGGGACAACGACTCTCTATGGCTACACCTTC	CASSIGTTTLYGYTF
.	TRBJ1-2	TRBV7-9	.	TGTGCCAGCAGCCAAAGTGCTCCGCTTGGGGGCTACACCTTC	CASSQSAPLGGYTF
.	TRBJ1-5	TRBV10-2	TRBD1	TGCGCCAGCCAGGGACAGGGCAATCAGCCCCAGCATTTT	CASQGQGNQPQHF
.	TRBJ2-1	TRBV4-3	TRBD2	TGCGCCAGCAGGACTAGCGGGGGGGCCCGTGAGCAGTTCTTC	CASRTSGGAREQFF
.	TRBJ2-3	TRBV6-6	TRBD1	TGTGCCAGCAGGAAGACAGGGGGTATAGATACGCAGTATTTT	CASRKTGGIDTQYF
.	TRBJ2-7	TRBV5-6	.	TGTGCCAGCAGCTTGGATGGTTCCGCGGGGCAGTACTTC	CASSLDGSAGQYF
.	TRBJ2-3	TRBV19	.	TGTGCCAGTAGTATAGGCTCTAGCACAGATACGCAGTATTTT	CASSIGSSTDTQYF
.	TRBJ2-5	TRBV7-8	TRBD1	TGTGCCAGCAGCCTGACAGGGGGTCGGGAGACCCAGTACTTC	CASSLTGGRETQYF
once	TRBJ1-2	TRBV7-2	.	TGTGCCAGCAGCTTAGAGGTCAGGACTTATAAAGGCTACACCTTC	CASSLEVRTYKGYTF
.	TRBJ2-2	TRBV11-1	TRBD2	TGTGCCAGCAGCGGACTAGCGGGGGGGCCAACCGGGGAGCTGTTTTTT	CASSGLAGGPTGELFF
.	TRBJ2-3	TRBV29-1	.	TGCAGCGGGAGGGTCGGAGCGGGCACAGATACGCAGTATTTT	CSGRVGAGTDTQYF
few	TRBJ1-1	TRBV7-9	.	TGTGCCAGCAAGGAGGGGCCGAACACTGAAGCTTTCTTT	CASKEGPNTEAFF
.	TRBJ2-3	TRBV6-9	TRBD2	TGTGCCAGCAGATGGACTAGCGGGGGGAGCACAGATACGCAGTATTTT	CASRWTSGGSTDTQYF
.	TRBJ2-3	TRBV5-4	.	TGTGCCAGCAGCTCGCCCCGACCTTCGATAAGCACAGATACGCAGTATTTT	CASSSPRPSISTDTQYF
.	TRBJ1-5	TRBV7-8	.	TGTGCCAGCAGCTTGGATGTCCAGCCCCAGCATTTT	CASSLDVQPQHF
.	TRBJ2-2	TRBV2	.	TGTGCCAGCAGAGAAGACAGACCCAACACCGGGGAGCTGTTTTTT	CASREDRPNTGELFF
.	TRBJ1-5	TRBV19	TRBD1	TGTGCCAGTAGCTTTGGGACAGTTAGCAATCAGCCCCAGCATTTT	CASSFGTVSNQPQHF
.	TRBJ2-3	TRBV9	TRBD1	TGTGCCAGCAGCGCCACGACAGCCGGGACAGGGGGCTTACTGGCTACAGATACGCAGTATTTT	CASSATTAGTGGLLATDTQYF
.	TRBJ1-2	TRBV6-5	TRBD1	TGTGCCAGCAGTTACTCGCGAAGGGGGCCCGACTATGGCTACACCTTC	CASSYSRRGPDYGYTF
.	TRBJ1-6	TRBV2	.	TGTGCCAGCAGCCCGATGGGGGGACCCCACAACATTGGTAATTCACCCCTCCACTTT	CASSPMGGPHNIGNSPLHF
.	TRBJ2-1	TRBV29-1	.	TGCAGCGTTGAGGGCGTTAGCTCCTACAATGAGCAGTTCTTC	CSVEGVSSYNEQFF
.	TRBJ2-2	TRBV14	.	TGTGCCAGCAGCCAGACTCGGCTTGGCACCGGGGAGCTGTTTTTT	CASSQTRLGTGELFF
.	TRBJ1-2	TRBV5-1	.	TGCGCCAGCAGCTTGGGTTTGAGGCCCACCAACTATGGCTACACCTTC	CASSLGLRPTNYGYTF
few	TRBJ1-1	TRBV5-4	.	TGTGCCAGCAGCTTGGCGGCGGACTCGAACACTGAAGCTTTCTTT	CASSLAADSNTEAFF
.	TRBJ1-2	TRBV6-5	.	TGTGCCAGCAGTTACTCAGGGGTAATAGACTATGGCTACACCTTC	CASSYSGVIDYGYTF
.	TRBJ1-2	TRBV29-1	.	TGCAGCGTTGAAGCCACCTATGGCTACACCTTC	CSVEATYGYTF